The clone carrying this T cell receptor (beta chain) rates as large (0.1 to 1%). Antigen unknown. Time point reported: sample taken at primary tumor resection. Whole RNA came from tumor, nontumor lung or frozen PBMC and was sequenced without being sorted. In the library, each TCR cDNA molecule bore its own unique molecular identifier. TCRdb re-derived calls from the 5' RACE reads in MiXCR, one entry per CDR3 protein. Of fewer than 500 distinct CDR3 sequences listed, 25% to 30% are singletons. Germline lookup yields CDR1 SGDLS and CDR2 YYNGEE. The CDR3 has 16 residues. V was clipped by 3 bases and J by 3 bases, with 19 bases between them. The data were obtained in a study of spatial heterogeneity in lung cancer. Study in general: Detected beta-chain sequences consistently exceeded alpha-chain sequences. General study results and limits: Counts of expanded intratumoral alpha and beta TCRs tracked tumor mutation counts.

This sample comprised lung tumor tissue, obtained at surgery. This TCR was recovered from a male donor with early-stage non-small cell lung cancer. This rearrangement joins TRBV9 to TRBJ2-7; D may be TRBD1 or TRBD2 (5 bases each). CDR3 loop: CASSASAGTGFYEQYF. CDR3 DNA sequence: TGTGCCAGCAGCGCCAGCGCCGGGACGGGTTTCTACGAGCAGTACTTC.